The rows below give T cell receptor beta chains drawn from one sample of a study of blood T cell repertoires in COVID-19. Some clones are missing from TCRdb's copy, which holds only in-frame ones; the method was immunoSEQ multiplex PCR. The sample lists 150,000 to 200,000 clones, approximately 83% seen once, with approximately 10% in the top ten. The material sequenced was peripheral blood. Every receptor here comes from a man between 65 and 85 years old with active or convalescent COVID-19. CDR3s leave out the opening cysteine and the closing phenylalanine or tryptophan. The listing skips clone size in some rows; elsewhere it reads once, few, many or a size class.

>TRBV28|.
ASSLTGFGEKLF
>TRBV2|.
ASRGQGYNSPLH
>TRBV19|.
AARGRYNEQF
>TRBV29-1|.
SVEGRGPMWETQY
>TRBV4-1|.
ASSRPGTGELF
>TRBV7-3|once
ASSLRAGSLLL
>TRBV27|.
ASSRPGRDTEAF
>TRBV19|.
ASRKDRGYGYT
>TRBV5-1|.
ASSSGGSSYNEQF
>TRBV6-5|once
ASSYSSSGLYNEQF
>TRBV7-7|few
ASSLGGRDRANEQY
>TRBV20-1|.
SASRGIGDSPLH
>TRBV13|once
ASSLEGLAGGPSSWQF
>TRBV5-4|.
ASSATSGPYNEQF
>TRBV6-5|.
ASGTGMNTEAF
>TRBV7-2|.
ASSLAGGNTEAF
>TRBV10-3|.
ATNPGGPDTQY
>TRBV29-1|.
SVQDSSSNQPQH
>TRBV19|.
ATTVRRGSGNTIY
>TRBV5-1|many
ASSLSAGSKTQY
>TRBV4-3|.
ASSQFLPAGTPVRGARETQY
>TRBV5-4|once
ASSLASQGGNTIY
>TRBV6-6|few
ATGGAYEQY
>TRBV7-2|many
ASSIQGGLYEAF
>TRBV5-4|.
ASSPPPRPSGTDTQY
>TRBV28|.
ASRWTSGSSYNEQF
>TRBV27|many
ASSAYRDRGRNTEAF
>TRBV29-1|.
SVTHTGVTNEKLF
>TRBV18|once
ASSPRKGADEQY
>TRBV7-2|.
ATAASGDRAHPNYGYT
>TRBV27|.
ASSPSTDTQY
>TRBV7-3|.
ASSLGQGLSETQY
>TRBV28|.
ASSTTGNQPQH
>TRBV6-1|once
ASSDIQDSNGRNTIY
>TRBV18|.
ASSQNRAEAEAF
>TRBV20-1|.
SASTSGSANEQF
>TRBV6-5|few
ASSYLTGIYTGELF
>TRBV27|.
ASSPFGVNTEAF
>TRBV7-3|.
ASSTTSGGYNEQF
>TRBV7-3|.
ASSLQRGANVLT
>TRBV28|.
ASSPDLNTEAF
>TRBV7-2|.
ASSPGQENYEQY
>TRBV7-2|.
ASSLSRSYEQY
>TRBV6-5|.
ASSYPGQMNTEAF
>TRBV9|few
ASSAPRGAGEMYTGELF
>TRBV6-2/TRBV6-3|once
ASSPGTSPYNEQF
>TRBV28|.
ASSPGLADPSYEQY
>TRBV9|once
ASSPRQGGAEAF
>TRBV4-1|.
ASSQGSSGANVLT
>TRBV19|.
ASSIGGTGRETQY
>TRBV19|.
ASSIASFVRTGDGYT
>TRBV4-1|.
ASSPTGTGNNEQF
>TRBV5-8|.
ASSLMAQGGYGYT